This TCR beta chain came from a study of molecular identifiers for immune sequencing clone quantification. Study at large: In replicates, RNA taken from roughly 20,000 or 100,000 naive CD8 cells was divided five ways, and four portions underwent sequencing. Study-level points and caveats: A single cell's spiked Jurkat TCR RNA was reportedly detectable among approximately 930,000 naive cells.

TCRdb independently ran MiXCR on the PCR reads; one entry per CDR3 protein. This sample yields 80,000 to 95,000 distinct CDR3 sequences, of which under 20% are seen a single time; around 0.88% belongs to the top ten. As CD8+CD4-CCR7+CD45RA+ cells, naive CD8 T cells were sorted. With regard to this clonotype: Its antigen is as yet unknown. One base away lies a much larger clone, so this may be a sequencing read error. The CDR3 does not end in the conserved phenylalanine or tryptophan, so this is likely a read error.

Per the germline V gene, CDR1 is SGHDT and CDR2 is YYEEEE. Between the trimmed V and J ends, which lost 0 bases and 2 bases, there was a span of 11 bases. This CDR3 is built from 15 residues. Sequenced sample: naive CD8+ T cells from blood, with Jurkat cell RNA spiked in. Noted subset: FACS-sorted CD8+CD4-CCR7+CD45RA+ naive T cells. The clonotype was recovered from a human donor in good health. Some libraries in this study had Jurkat cell RNA spiked in. The V call is TRBV5-6, the J call TRBJ1-1, with a possible D match to TRBD1 (5 bases). CDR3 nucleotides: TGTGCCAGCAGCTTGGGGGGCAGCCTCAACACTGAAGCTTTCCTT. It encodes CASSLGGSLNTEAFL.